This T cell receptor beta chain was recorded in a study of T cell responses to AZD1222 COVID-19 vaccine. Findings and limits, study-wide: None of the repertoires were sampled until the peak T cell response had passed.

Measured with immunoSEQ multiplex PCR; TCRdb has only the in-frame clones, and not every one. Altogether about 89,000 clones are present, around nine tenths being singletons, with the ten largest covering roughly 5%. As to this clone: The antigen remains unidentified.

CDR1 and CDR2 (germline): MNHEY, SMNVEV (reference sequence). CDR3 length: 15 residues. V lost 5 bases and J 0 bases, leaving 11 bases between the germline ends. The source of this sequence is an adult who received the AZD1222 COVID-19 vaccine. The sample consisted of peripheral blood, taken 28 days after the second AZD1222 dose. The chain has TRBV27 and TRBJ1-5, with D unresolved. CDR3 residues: CASSLRSNSNQPQHF. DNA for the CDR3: TGTGCCAGCAGTCTCAGGTCAAATAGCAATCAGCCCCAGCATTTT.